The present entry profiles one T cell receptor (beta chain) with its context. What it recognizes is unknown. This sample is part of a study of cytomegalovirus exposure and HLA in healthy donors. Study-level results: TCR beta V- and J-gene trimming was later associated with a missense DCLRE1C variant.

The CDR3 is 14 residues long. Germline V gives CDR1 SGHTA, CDR2 FQGNSA. The V gene end was trimmed by 3 bases and the J gene end by 3 bases; junction bases not matched to a gene: 3. The PCR ran on 60 Vbeta and 13 Jbeta primers. Assay: immunoSEQ multiplex PCR; the TCRdb copy retains only in-frame clones and omits some. This sample has about 160,000 clones, with 60% to 80% found just once. This TCR derives from a woman aged 40 to 50 in good health and CMV-seropositive. Sequencing was performed on PBMCs. V is TRBV7-2 and J is TRBJ2-5, with 8 bases identical to TRBD1. The CDR3 spells CASSLGDRKETQYF. The CDR3 DNA sequence: TGTGCCAGCAGCTTGGGGGACAGGAAAGAGACCCAGTACTTC.